The T cell receptor beta chain described here comes from a study of blood T cells in healthy people across ages. Study at large: Researchers report that template switching captured about one barcoded beta molecule per two T cells.

The CDR3 length is 16 residues. The germline V gene encodes CDR1 MDHEN and CDR2 SYDVKM. V lost 5 bases, J lost 4 bases, and 15 bases lay in between. Primed by a sample-barcoded 5' primer and a J-beta primer mix, a second PCR proceeded for 7 to 11 cycles. TCRdb independently ran MiXCR on the 5' RACE reads; one entry per CDR3 protein. The table includes about a million distinct CDR3 sequences, roughly 52% detected once. Sequencing used blood. The chain links TRBV28 to TRBJ1-6, with D perhaps matching TRBD1 (6 bases). The sequence derives from a man aged 25-45 years in good health. The CDR3 region is CASSPPGVRYNSPLHF. For the CDR3, the DNA is TGTGCCAGCAGTCCCCCAGGGGTGCGTTATAATTCACCCCTCCACTTT.